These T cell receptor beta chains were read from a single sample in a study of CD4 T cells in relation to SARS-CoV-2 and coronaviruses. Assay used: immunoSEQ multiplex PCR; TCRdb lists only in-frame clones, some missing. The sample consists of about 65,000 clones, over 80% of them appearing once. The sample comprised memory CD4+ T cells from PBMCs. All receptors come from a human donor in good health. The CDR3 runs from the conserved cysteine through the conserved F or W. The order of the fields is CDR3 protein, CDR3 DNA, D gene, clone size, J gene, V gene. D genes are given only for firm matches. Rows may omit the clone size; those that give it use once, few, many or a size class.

CDR3: CASSQGDSNQPQHF
DNA: TGTGCCAGCAGTCAAGGGGATAGCAATCAGCCCCAGCATTTT
D: .
size: .
J: TRBJ1-5
V: TRBV28

CDR3: CASSPSQGWGTEAFF
DNA: TGCGCCAGCAGCCCCTCACAGGGTTGGGGCACTGAAGCTTTCTTT
D: .
size: .
J: TRBJ1-1
V: TRBV5-1

CDR3: CSAGTYNEQFF
DNA: TGCAGCGCCGGTACTTACAATGAGCAGTTCTTC
D: .
size: .
J: TRBJ2-1
V: TRBV29-1

CDR3: CASSLKTSGEYNEQFF
DNA: TGTGCCAGCAGTTTGAAAACTAGCGGGGAGTACAATGAGCAGTTCTTC
D: TRBD2
size: .
J: TRBJ2-1
V: TRBV5-4

CDR3: CSVPPTTSGGGDTQYF
DNA: TGCAGCGTTCCCCCCACGACTAGCGGGGGAGGGGATACGCAGTATTTT
D: TRBD2
size: .
J: TRBJ2-3
V: TRBV29-1

CDR3: CATATGGGQPQHF
DNA: TGTGCCACCGCTACAGGCGGCGGTCAGCCCCAGCATTTT
D: .
size: .
J: TRBJ1-5
V: TRBV24-1

CDR3: CASSLRSQNEKLFF
DNA: TGTGCCAGCAGCTTACGTAGTCAGAATGAAAAACTGTTTTTT
D: .
size: few
J: TRBJ1-4
V: TRBV7-9

CDR3: CASWSGGPGNTIYF
DNA: TGTGCCAGTTGGAGCGGGGGGCCAGGAAACACCATATATTTT
D: .
size: .
J: TRBJ1-3
V: TRBV28

CDR3: CSVADPGVGQPQHF
DNA: TGCAGCGTCGCAGATCCTGGGGTAGGTCAGCCCCAGCATTTT
D: .
size: .
J: TRBJ1-5
V: TRBV29-1

CDR3: CASSVDDSGNQPQHF
DNA: TGTGCCAGCAGCGTCGACGATTCAGGTAATCAGCCCCAGCATTTT
D: .
size: few
J: TRBJ1-5
V: TRBV9

CDR3: CASSKGQGRETQYF
DNA: TGCGCCAGCAGCAAAGGACAGGGACGGGAGACCCAGTACTTC
D: TRBD1
size: .
J: TRBJ2-5
V: TRBV5-1

CDR3: CASSQDRVNWAQYF
DNA: TGTGCCAGTAGTCAAGACAGGGTAAATTGGGCCCAGTACTTC
D: TRBD1
size: .
J: TRBJ2-5
V: TRBV19

CDR3: CASSRDREDTQYF
DNA: TGTGCCAGCAGCCGAGACAGAGAAGATACGCAGTATTTT
D: .
size: .
J: TRBJ2-3
V: TRBV5-4

CDR3: CASSSLTSGSKYTQYF
DNA: TGTGCCAGCAGTTCCCTGACTAGCGGGAGCAAGTATACGCAGTATTTT
D: TRBD2
size: .
J: TRBJ2-3
V: TRBV6-5

CDR3: CASSLLRVKAFF
DNA: TGTGCCAGCAGCCTACTGAGGGTTAAAGCTTTCTTT
D: .
size: .
J: TRBJ1-1
V: TRBV11-2

CDR3: CASSPGGGLYGYTF
DNA: TGTGCCAGCAGCCCCGGGGGGGGGCTTTATGGCTACACCTTC
D: .
size: .
J: TRBJ1-2
V: TRBV6-5

CDR3: CASSLEGSGVEKLFF
DNA: TGTGCCAGCAGCTTGGAGGGGAGCGGAGTGGAAAAACTGTTTTTT
D: .
size: .
J: TRBJ1-4
V: TRBV5-5

CDR3: CASSPQSGQANYGYTF
DNA: TGTGCCAGCTCACCACAGTCGGGACAGGCTAACTATGGCTACACCTTC
D: TRBD1
size: .
J: TRBJ1-2
V: TRBV18

CDR3: CASSPGLSVNEQFF
DNA: TGCGCCAGCAGTCCGGGACTTAGCGTCAATGAGCAGTTCTTC
D: .
size: .
J: TRBJ2-1
V: TRBV5-1

CDR3: CASGSASGGELFF
DNA: TGTGCCAGCGGATCCGCGTCGGGCGGGGAGCTGTTTTTT
D: .
size: .
J: TRBJ2-2
V: TRBV6-6

CDR3: CASSPQPSGGPLGGTQYF
DNA: TGCGCCAGCAGCCCGCAACCTAGCGGGGGCCCCCTCGGGGGAACGCAGTATTTT
D: TRBD2
size: .
J: TRBJ2-3
V: TRBV5-1

CDR3: CASREGGMWDSPLHF
DNA: TGTGCCAGCAGGGAGGGGGGAATGTGGGATTCACCCCTCCACTTT
D: .
size: .
J: TRBJ1-6
V: TRBV6-5

CDR3: CASSPPTPKGEQFF
DNA: TGTGCCAGCTCACCACCGACCCCCAAAGGTGAGCAGTTCTTC
D: .
size: .
J: TRBJ2-1
V: TRBV18

CDR3: CASFGQNNQPQHF
DNA: TGTGCCAGCTTCGGACAAAACAATCAGCCCCAGCATTTT
D: .
size: .
J: TRBJ1-5
V: TRBV6-5

CDR3: CASSAPGTGREETQYF
DNA: TGTGCCAGCAGTGCACCCGGGACAGGGAGGGAAGAGACCCAGTACTTC
D: TRBD1
size: .
J: TRBJ2-5
V: TRBV6-1

CDR3: CARRGKGSDTIYF
DNA: TGTGCCAGGAGGGGTAAGGGAAGCGACACCATATATTTT
D: .
size: .
J: TRBJ1-3
V: TRBV6-5

CDR3: CASSQPTGTGSYEQYF
DNA: TGTGCCAGCAGCCAACCGACTGGGACAGGTTCCTACGAGCAGTACTTC
D: TRBD1
size: .
J: TRBJ2-7
V: TRBV3-1/TRBV3-2

CDR3: CASSLGGNTEAFF
DNA: TGTGCCAGCAGCTTGGGAGGAAACACTGAAGCTTTCTTT
D: .
size: .
J: TRBJ1-1
V: TRBV11-2